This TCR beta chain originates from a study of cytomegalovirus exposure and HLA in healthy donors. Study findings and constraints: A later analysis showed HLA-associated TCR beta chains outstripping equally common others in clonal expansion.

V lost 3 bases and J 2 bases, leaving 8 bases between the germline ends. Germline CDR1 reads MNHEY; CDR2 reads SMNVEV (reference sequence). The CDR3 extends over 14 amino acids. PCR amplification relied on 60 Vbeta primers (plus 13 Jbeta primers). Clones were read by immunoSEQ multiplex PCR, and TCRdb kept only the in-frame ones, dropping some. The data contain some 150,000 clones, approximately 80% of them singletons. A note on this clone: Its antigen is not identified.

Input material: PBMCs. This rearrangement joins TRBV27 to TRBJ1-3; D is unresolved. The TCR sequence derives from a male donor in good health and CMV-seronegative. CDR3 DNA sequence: TGTGCCAGCAGTTTTTTAGGAGCTGGAAACACCATATATTTT. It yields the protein CASSFLGAGNTIYF.